The table lists the clone carrying this TCR beta chain with a few counts. Its antigen is unidentified. Per the germline V gene, CDR1 is DFQATT and CDR2 is SNEGSKA (reference sequence). The CDR3 runs 13 residues. With 5 bases removed from V and 10 bases from J, the gap between germline ends came to 18 bases. This sample was included in a study of early T cells in non-severe SARS-CoV-2 infection. Turning to the study itself: Chains stayed unpaired after sequencing of bulk RNA from unsorted whole blood. Study-level results: The matching step, a VDJdb search, favored anti-spike CD8 responses and missed private and CD4 specificities.

Unique molecular identifiers were added to individual cDNA molecules. A single record per CDR3 protein comes from TCRdb applying MiXCR to the 5' RACE reads. The data contain 100,000 to 150,000 distinct CDR3 sequences, more than 13% of them seen just once; the ten biggest clones take up 21%. The chain carries TRBV20-1 and TRBJ2-1; TRBD2 is a possible D gene (5 bases). The source material was whole blood. This sequence originates from an adult who was a healthcare worker with PCR-confirmed SARS-CoV-2 infection or an uninfected control (not recorded which). The CDR3 nucleotides read TGCAGTGCTCGATCCTCGGGGTGGGTGGAGCAGTTCTTC. Its translation: CSARSSGWVEQFF.